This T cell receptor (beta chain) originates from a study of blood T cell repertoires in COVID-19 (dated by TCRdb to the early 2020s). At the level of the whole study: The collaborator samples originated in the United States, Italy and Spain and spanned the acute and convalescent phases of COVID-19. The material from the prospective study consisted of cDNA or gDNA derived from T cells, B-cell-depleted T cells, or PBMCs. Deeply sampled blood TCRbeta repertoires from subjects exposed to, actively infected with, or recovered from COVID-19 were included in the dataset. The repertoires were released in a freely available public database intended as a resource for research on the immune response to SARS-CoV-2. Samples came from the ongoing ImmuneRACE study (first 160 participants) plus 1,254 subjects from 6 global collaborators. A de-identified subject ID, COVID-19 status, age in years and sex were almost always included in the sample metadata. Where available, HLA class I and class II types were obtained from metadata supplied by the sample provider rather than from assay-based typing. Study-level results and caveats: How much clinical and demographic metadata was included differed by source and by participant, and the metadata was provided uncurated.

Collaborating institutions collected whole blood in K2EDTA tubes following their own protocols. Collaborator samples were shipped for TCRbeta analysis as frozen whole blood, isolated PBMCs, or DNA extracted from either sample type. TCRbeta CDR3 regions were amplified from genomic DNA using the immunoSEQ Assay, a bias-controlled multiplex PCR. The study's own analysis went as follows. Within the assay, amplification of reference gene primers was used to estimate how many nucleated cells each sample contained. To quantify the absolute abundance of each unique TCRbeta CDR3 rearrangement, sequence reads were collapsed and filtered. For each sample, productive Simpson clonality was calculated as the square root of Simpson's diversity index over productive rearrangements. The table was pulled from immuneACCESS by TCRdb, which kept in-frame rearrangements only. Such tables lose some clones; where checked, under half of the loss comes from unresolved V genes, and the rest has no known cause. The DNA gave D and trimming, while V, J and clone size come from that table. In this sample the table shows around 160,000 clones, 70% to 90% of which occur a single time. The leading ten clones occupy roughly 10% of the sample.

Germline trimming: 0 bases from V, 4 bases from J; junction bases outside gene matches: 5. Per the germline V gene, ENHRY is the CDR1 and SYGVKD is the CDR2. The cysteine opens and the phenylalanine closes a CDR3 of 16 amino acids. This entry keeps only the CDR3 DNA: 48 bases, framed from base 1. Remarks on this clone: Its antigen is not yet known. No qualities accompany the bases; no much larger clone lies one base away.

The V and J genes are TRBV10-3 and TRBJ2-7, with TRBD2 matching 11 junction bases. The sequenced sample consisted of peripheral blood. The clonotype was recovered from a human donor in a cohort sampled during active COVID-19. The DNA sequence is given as TGTGCCATCAGTGAGTCGGGGCTAGCGGGAGGTTACGAGCAGTACTTC. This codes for CAISESGLAGGYEQYF.